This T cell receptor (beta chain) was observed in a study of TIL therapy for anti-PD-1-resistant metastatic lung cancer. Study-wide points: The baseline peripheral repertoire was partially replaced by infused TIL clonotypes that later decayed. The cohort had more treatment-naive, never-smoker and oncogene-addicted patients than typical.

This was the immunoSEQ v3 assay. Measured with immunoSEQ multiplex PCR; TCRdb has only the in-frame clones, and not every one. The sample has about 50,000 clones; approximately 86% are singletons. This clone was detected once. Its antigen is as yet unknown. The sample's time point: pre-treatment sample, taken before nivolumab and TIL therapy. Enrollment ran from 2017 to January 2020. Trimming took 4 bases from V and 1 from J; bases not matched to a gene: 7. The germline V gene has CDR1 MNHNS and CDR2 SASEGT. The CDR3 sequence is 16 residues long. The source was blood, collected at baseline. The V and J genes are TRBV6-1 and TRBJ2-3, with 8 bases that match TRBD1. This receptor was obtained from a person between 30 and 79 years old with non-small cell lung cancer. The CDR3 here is CASSGRQGSRTDTQYF. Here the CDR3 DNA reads TGTGCCAGCAGTGGCAGACAGGGGTCTCGCACAGATACGCAGTATTTT.